This record concerns one TCR beta chain sequence. Its antigen remains unidentified. Base qualities are not recorded, but no much larger clone differs from it by a single base. The collaborating institutions used their own protocols to collect whole blood in K2EDTA tubes. For TCRbeta analysis, collaborators shipped samples as frozen whole blood, isolated PBMCs, or DNA extracted from either of those sample types. The sample originates from a study of blood T cell repertoires in COVID-19 (dated by TCRdb to the early 2020s). Regarding the study in general: Samples covering the acute and convalescent phases of COVID-19 were provided by collaborators in the United States, Italy and Spain. The prospective study material was composed of cDNA or gDNA derived from T cells, B-cell-depleted T cells, or PBMCs. A de-identified subject ID, COVID-19 status, age in years and sex were almost always included in the sample metadata. The dataset comprised deeply sampled blood TCRbeta repertoires from subjects exposed to, actively infected with, or recovered from COVID-19. Where available, HLA class I and class II types were obtained from metadata supplied by the sample provider rather than from assay-based typing. The repertoires were released in a freely available public database meant as a resource for research on the immune response to SARS-CoV-2. Samples came from the ongoing ImmuneRACE study (first 160 participants) plus 1,254 subjects from 6 global collaborators.

The investigation overall reported the following: The amount of clinical and demographic metadata varied by source and participant and was provided uncurated.

From V the trimming removes 4 bases and from J it removes 11 bases, while the gene matches leave 7 bases of the junction unaccounted for. CDR1 is given as SGHRS and CDR2 as YFSETQ, both from the germline V gene. The CDR3, from cysteine to phenylalanine, totals 13 residues. Here the CDR3 DNA is all that survives: 39 bases in frame from base 1. TCRbeta CDR3 regions were amplified from genomic DNA by means of the immunoSEQ Assay, a bias-controlled multiplex PCR. From the authors' description of their analysis: The number of nucleated cells in each sample was estimated from the amplification of reference gene primers within the assay. Sequence reads were collapsed and filtered to measure the absolute abundance of every unique TCRbeta CDR3 rearrangement. For each sample, productive Simpson clonality was calculated by taking the square root of Simpson's diversity index across productive rearrangements. TCRdb stores this immuneACCESS table with in-frame sequences only. Part of the clones is absent; in the studies checked, under half of the shortfall reflects unresolved V genes, and no reason is known for the rest. D and trimming were read from the DNA, whereas the V and J calls and clone size are those reported in that table. A total of some 100,000 clones appear in this sample, approximately 93% of them only once. Clones ranked in the top ten supply 0.97% of the sample.

The sample comprised peripheral blood. The chain is encoded by TRBV5-1 joined to TRBJ2-7, with 12 middle bases fitting TRBD2. This receptor was obtained from a man in his 60s with acute or convalescent COVID-19. The DNA sequence reads TGCGCCAGCAGCCTGGGACTAGCGGGCGGAGAGTACTTC. This yields the protein CASSLGLAGGEYF.